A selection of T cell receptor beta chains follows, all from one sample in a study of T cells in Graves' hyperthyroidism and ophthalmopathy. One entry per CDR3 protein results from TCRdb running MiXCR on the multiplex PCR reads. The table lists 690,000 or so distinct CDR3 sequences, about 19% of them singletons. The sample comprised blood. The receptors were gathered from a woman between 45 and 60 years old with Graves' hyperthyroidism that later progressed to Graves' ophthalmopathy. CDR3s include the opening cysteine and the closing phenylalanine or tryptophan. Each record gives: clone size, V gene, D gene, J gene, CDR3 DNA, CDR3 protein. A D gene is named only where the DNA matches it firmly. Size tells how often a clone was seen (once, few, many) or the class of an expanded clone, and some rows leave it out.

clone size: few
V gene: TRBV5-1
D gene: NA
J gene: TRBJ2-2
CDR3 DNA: TGCGCCAGCAGCTTGGTGGCAGAGGGGGAGCTGTTTTTT
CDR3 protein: CASSLVAEGELFF

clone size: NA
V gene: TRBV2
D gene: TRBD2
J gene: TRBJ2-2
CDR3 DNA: TGTGCCAGCTGGAGCGGGGGGCCGGTCGGGGAGCTGTTTTTT
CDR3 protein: CASWSGGPVGELFF

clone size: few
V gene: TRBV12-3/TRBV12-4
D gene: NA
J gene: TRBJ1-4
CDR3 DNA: TGTGCCAGCAGTCAGGACGGGTACCATAATGAAAAACTGTTTTTT
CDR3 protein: CASSQDGYHNEKLFF

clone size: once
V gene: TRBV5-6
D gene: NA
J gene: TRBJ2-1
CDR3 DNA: TGTGCCAGCAGCTTGGGGTCCTCAACCTACAATGAGCAGTTCTTC
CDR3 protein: CASSLGSSTYNEQFF

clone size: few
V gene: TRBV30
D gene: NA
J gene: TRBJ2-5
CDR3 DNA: TGTGCCTGGAGTGTACAGGCAGGGAGCGAGACCCAGCACTTC
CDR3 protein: CAWSVQAGSETQHF

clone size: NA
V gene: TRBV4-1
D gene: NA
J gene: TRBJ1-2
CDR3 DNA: TGCGCCAGCAGCCAATTCCAAGGGGCTAGTGGCTACACCTTC
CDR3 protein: CASSQFQGASGYTF

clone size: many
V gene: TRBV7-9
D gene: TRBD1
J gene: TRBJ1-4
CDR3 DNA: TGTGCCAGCAGCTTAGGTGTCGGGACAGGGAATGAAAAACTGTTTTTT
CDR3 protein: CASSLGVGTGNEKLFF

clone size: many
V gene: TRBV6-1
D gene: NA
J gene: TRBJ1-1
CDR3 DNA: TGTGCCAGCAGTTATCGAACATCCTATTATGAGGCTTTCTTT
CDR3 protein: CASSYRTSYYEAFF

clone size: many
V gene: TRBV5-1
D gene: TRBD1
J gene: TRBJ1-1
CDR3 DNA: TGCGCCAGCAAGGGGACAGGGACTGGGAACACTGAAGCTTTCTTT
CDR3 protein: CASKGTGTGNTEAFF

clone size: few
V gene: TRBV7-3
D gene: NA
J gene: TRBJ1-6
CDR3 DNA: TGTGCCAGCAGCCCACACGCTAATTCACCCCTCCACTTT
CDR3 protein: CASSPHANSPLHF

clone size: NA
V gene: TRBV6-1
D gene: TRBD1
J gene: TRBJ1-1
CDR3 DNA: TGTGCCAGCAGTAACGCAGGGGGAGATAGGAACACTGAAGCTTTCTTT
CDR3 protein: CASSNAGGDRNTEAFF

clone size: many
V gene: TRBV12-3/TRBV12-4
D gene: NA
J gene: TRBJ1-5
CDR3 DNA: TGTGCCAGCAGAACAAACTCCCGGGGTCAGCCCCAGCATTTT
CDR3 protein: CASRTNSRGQPQHF

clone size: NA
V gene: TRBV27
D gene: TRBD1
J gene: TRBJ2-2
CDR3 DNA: TGTGCCAGCTGGCAGGGACAGGGAGCCGGGGAGCTGTTTTTT
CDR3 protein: CASWQGQGAGELFF

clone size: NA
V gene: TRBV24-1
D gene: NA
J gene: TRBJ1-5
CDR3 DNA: TGTGCCACCAGTGAAGTATATAGCAATCAGCCCCAGCATTTT
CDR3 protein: CATSEVYSNQPQHF

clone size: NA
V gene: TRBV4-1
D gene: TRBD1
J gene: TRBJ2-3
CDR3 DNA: TGCGCCAGCAGCCAGAGCCTTGGGACAGGTATTAATACGCAGTATTTT
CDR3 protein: CASSQSLGTGINTQYF

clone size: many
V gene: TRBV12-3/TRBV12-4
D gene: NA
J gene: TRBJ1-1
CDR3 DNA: TGTGCCAGCAGTTCTCTAACTGAAGCTTTCTTT
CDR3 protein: CASSSLTEAFF

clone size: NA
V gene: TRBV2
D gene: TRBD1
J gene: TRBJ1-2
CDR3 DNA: TGTGCCAGCAGACAGGGGGTCGCACATGGCTACACCTTC
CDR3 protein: CASRQGVAHGYTF

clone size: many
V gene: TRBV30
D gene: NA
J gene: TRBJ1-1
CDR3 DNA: TGTGCCTGGAGTGTTAGAGGGGTGAACACTGAAGCTTTCTTT
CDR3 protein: CAWSVRGVNTEAFF

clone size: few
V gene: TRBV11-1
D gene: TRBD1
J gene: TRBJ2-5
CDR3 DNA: TGTGCCAGCAGCTTGGACGACAGGGGGCGTGAAGAGACCCAGTACTTC
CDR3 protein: CASSLDDRGREETQYF

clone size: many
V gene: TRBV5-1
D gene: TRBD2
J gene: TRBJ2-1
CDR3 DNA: TGCGCCAGCAGCTGGGGACTAGCGGGAGATTCGTACAATGAGCAGTTCTTC
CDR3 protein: CASSWGLAGDSYNEQFF

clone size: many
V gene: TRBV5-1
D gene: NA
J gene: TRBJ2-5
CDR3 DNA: TGCGCCAGCAGCTCGGGACCGGGACCAAGACAAGAGACCCAGTACTTC
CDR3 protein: CASSSGPGPRQETQYF

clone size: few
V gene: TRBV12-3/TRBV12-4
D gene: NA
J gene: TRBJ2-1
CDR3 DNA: TGTGCCAGCAGCCAAGCCCTCGGGGGCCCCTCCTACAATGAGCAGTTCTTC
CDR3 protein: CASSQALGGPSYNEQFF

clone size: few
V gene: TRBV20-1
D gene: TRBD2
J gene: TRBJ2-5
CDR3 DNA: TGCAGTGCTAGTCCCGCGGGAGCGGGGGGAGACAAAGAGACCCAGTACTTC
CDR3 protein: CSASPAGAGGDKETQYF

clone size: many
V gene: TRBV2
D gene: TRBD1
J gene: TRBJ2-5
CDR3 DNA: TGTGCCAGCAGTATCGGGACAGTGAAAGAGACCCAGTACTTC
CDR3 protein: CASSIGTVKETQYF

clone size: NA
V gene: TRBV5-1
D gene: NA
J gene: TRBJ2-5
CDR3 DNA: TGCGCCAGCAGCTTGTCACAGGGTCTCCAAGAGACCCAGTACTTC
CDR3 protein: CASSLSQGLQETQYF

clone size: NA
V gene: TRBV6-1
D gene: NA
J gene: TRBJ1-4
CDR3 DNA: TGTGCCAGCAGTGGAAGGGACCAGGGGGAAAAACTGTTTTTT
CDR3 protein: CASSGRDQGEKLFF

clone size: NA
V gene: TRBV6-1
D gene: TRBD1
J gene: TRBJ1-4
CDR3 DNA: TGTGCCAGCCTCCCGGGACAGGGTATAGAAAAACTGTTTTTT
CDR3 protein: CASLPGQGIEKLFF

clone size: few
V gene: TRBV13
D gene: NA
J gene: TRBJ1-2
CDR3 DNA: TGTGCCAGCAGCTTAGAGAGGGCCTATGGCTACACCTTC
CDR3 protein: CASSLERAYGYTF